These T cell receptor beta chains were read from a single sample in a study of radiation and T cells in renal cell carcinoma. Measured with immunoSEQ multiplex PCR; TCRdb has only the in-frame clones, and not every one. The sample carries roughly 140,000 clones, 87% recorded once. This sample comprised blood, obtained from a patient whose treatment included radiotherapy and nephrectomy. The receptors here all came from a woman in her 50s with renal cell carcinoma. Both conserved end residues are part of each CDR3. Fields, in order: CDR3 DNA, CDR3 protein, J gene, V gene, D gene, clone size. The D gene is left open where the match is weak. The size field is filled for only some rows; it gives once, few, many or a size class.

DNA: TGTGCCAGCAGACAGGGTGACCCTAATGAAAAACTGTTTTTT
CDR3: CASRQGDPNEKLFF
J: TRBJ1-4
V: TRBV6-1
D: NA
size: NA

DNA: TGTGCCAGCAGGCCTAGCGGGGTCTCCACCGGGGAGCTGTTTTTT
CDR3: CASRPSGVSTGELFF
J: TRBJ2-2
V: TRBV6-5
D: TRBD2
size: NA

DNA: TGTGCTAGCGGGGAACCAGGAAACACCATATATTTT
CDR3: CASGEPGNTIYF
J: TRBJ1-3
V: TRBV7-7
D: NA
size: NA

DNA: TGTGCCAGCAGACCTGACGGCACAACTAATGAAAAACTGTTTTTT
CDR3: CASRPDGTTNEKLFF
J: TRBJ1-4
V: TRBV7-2
D: NA
size: NA

DNA: TGTGCCAGCAGCCCAACGGGGGGCACTGAAGCTTTCTTT
CDR3: CASSPTGGTEAFF
J: TRBJ1-1
V: TRBV9
D: NA
size: NA

DNA: TGTGCCAGCAGCTTAGGCGACCCGTACGAGCAGTACTTC
CDR3: CASSLGDPYEQYF
J: TRBJ2-7
V: TRBV11-2
D: NA
size: NA

DNA: TGCAGCGTTGAAGAGGGGACAGGGGGAGAGACCCAGTACTTC
CDR3: CSVEEGTGGETQYF
J: TRBJ2-5
V: TRBV29-1
D: TRBD1
size: NA

DNA: TGTGCCAGCAGTGAATCCAGAAGCAATCAGCCCCAGCATTTT
CDR3: CASSESRSNQPQHF
J: TRBJ1-5
V: TRBV2
D: NA
size: few

DNA: TGTGCCAGCAGCTACACTTCGGGTTACGGCTACACCTTC
CDR3: CASSYTSGYGYTF
J: TRBJ1-2
V: TRBV7-8
D: NA
size: NA

DNA: TGTGCCAGCAGCCGAGGACAGGGAGGAGACACTGAAGCTTTCTTT
CDR3: CASSRGQGGDTEAFF
J: TRBJ1-1
V: TRBV11-1
D: TRBD1
size: NA

DNA: TGTGCCAGCACCGGACAATACACAAACACTGAAGCTTTCTTT
CDR3: CASTGQYTNTEAFF
J: TRBJ1-1
V: TRBV7-8
D: NA
size: NA

DNA: TGTGCCAGCAGTTACCCCGACAGGGGGAGCACTGAAGCTTTCTTT
CDR3: CASSYPDRGSTEAFF
J: TRBJ1-1
V: TRBV6-5
D: TRBD1
size: NA

DNA: TGTGCCAGCAGCTCCACCTACGAGCAGTACTTC
CDR3: CASSSTYEQYF
J: TRBJ2-7
V: TRBV11-2
D: NA
size: NA

DNA: TGCAGCGTTGTAACCGGGGGTTACAATGAGCAGTTCTTC
CDR3: CSVVTGGYNEQFF
J: TRBJ2-1
V: TRBV29-1
D: NA
size: NA

DNA: TGTGCCAGACAGGGGCCGTCCTCTTTCTCACCCCTCCACTTT
CDR3: CARQGPSSFSPLHF
J: TRBJ1-6
V: TRBV30
D: TRBD1
size: NA

DNA: TGTGCCAGCACCCAACTCGGGAGGGAGACCCAGTACTTC
CDR3: CASTQLGRETQYF
J: TRBJ2-5
V: TRBV11-2
D: TRBD2
size: few

DNA: TGTGCCATCAGTGCAGAGGGCATGCTTTCATCCTACACCTTC
CDR3: CAISAEGMLSSYTF
J: TRBJ1-2
V: TRBV10-3
D: NA
size: NA

DNA: TGTGCCAGCAGCTCCGGGACAGGGTCTCGAGAGACCCAGTACTTC
CDR3: CASSSGTGSRETQYF
J: TRBJ2-5
V: TRBV11-3
D: TRBD1
size: NA

DNA: TGTGCCAGCAGCTTTTCGGGACAGGGGAACACCGGGGAGCTGTTTTTT
CDR3: CASSFSGQGNTGELFF
J: TRBJ2-2
V: TRBV7-3
D: TRBD1
size: NA

DNA: TGTGCCAGCAGTCCGGAACGTAGGGGTCTTAGGTTT
CDR3: CASSPERRGLRF
J: TRBJ1-6
V: TRBV28
D: NA
size: NA

DNA: TGTGCCAGCAGCCAAATTCACCCCCGAACAGGGACCTATGGCTACACCTTC
CDR3: CASSQIHPRTGTYGYTF
J: TRBJ1-2
V: TRBV5-5
D: NA
size: NA

DNA: TGTGCCAGCAGCTTAGAGCCCGGGGATGAAGCTTTCTTT
CDR3: CASSLEPGDEAFF
J: TRBJ1-1
V: TRBV7-8
D: NA
size: NA

DNA: TGTGCCAGTAGCCTCGGAGTGCTGGAGTATTTT
CDR3: CASSLGVLEYF
J: TRBJ2-3
V: TRBV19
D: NA
size: NA

DNA: TGTGCCAGCAGCTCGCGACTAGCGGGGGAAGAGACCCAGTACTTC
CDR3: CASSSRLAGEETQYF
J: TRBJ2-5
V: TRBV11-3
D: TRBD2
size: NA

DNA: TGCGCCAGCAGCCAAGACCCGCAGGGAGAGACCCAGTACTTC
CDR3: CASSQDPQGETQYF
J: TRBJ2-5
V: TRBV4-1
D: NA
size: NA

DNA: TGTGCCAGCAGCGAGGTCCGGGGCCCAGGGGAGCAGTACTTC
CDR3: CASSEVRGPGEQYF
J: TRBJ2-7
V: TRBV6-6
D: NA
size: NA

DNA: TGTGCTAGCAGCTTAAGACTAGCGGACTACAATGAGCAGTTCTTC
CDR3: CASSLRLADYNEQFF
J: TRBJ2-1
V: TRBV7-7
D: TRBD2
size: NA

DNA: TGTGCCACCAGCAGAGATCAGGGGGCGAGCACCATATATTTT
CDR3: CATSRDQGASTIYF
J: TRBJ1-3
V: TRBV15
D: TRBD1
size: NA

DNA: TGCGCCAGCACGGACGGAACGAACACTGAAGCTTTCTTT
CDR3: CASTDGTNTEAFF
J: TRBJ1-1
V: TRBV5-1
D: NA
size: NA

DNA: TGTGCCAGCAGCTTACTCCTAGCGGGGCATCCGAACATTCAGTACTTC
CDR3: CASSLLLAGHPNIQYF
J: TRBJ2-4
V: TRBV13
D: TRBD2
size: NA

DNA: TGTGCCAGCAGGGTGGGGTCGGGGACGAATTCACCCCTCCACTTT
CDR3: CASRVGSGTNSPLHF
J: TRBJ1-6
V: TRBV7-2
D: NA
size: once

DNA: TGTGCCAGCAGTTTGGTTGCGGGGAGGCAGGGTCAGCCCCAGCATTTT
CDR3: CASSLVAGRQGQPQHF
J: TRBJ1-5
V: TRBV7-8
D: NA
size: NA

DNA: TGTGCCACCAGCAGAGAATCAATTCAGTACTTC
CDR3: CATSRESIQYF
J: TRBJ2-4
V: TRBV15
D: NA
size: NA

DNA: TGTGCCAGCAGCCGAAGGACAGGGGGCGGCGAGCAGTACTTC
CDR3: CASSRRTGGGEQYF
J: TRBJ2-7
V: TRBV9
D: TRBD1
size: NA

DNA: TGTGCCAGTAGCCTCGGGACTAGCGGGGGAGCTAGCACAGATACGCAGTATTTT
CDR3: CASSLGTSGGASTDTQYF
J: TRBJ2-3
V: TRBV19
D: TRBD2
size: once

DNA: TGTGCCAGCAGCTTGGAAATTCAGACCGGGGAGCTGTTTTTT
CDR3: CASSLEIQTGELFF
J: TRBJ2-2
V: TRBV5-4
D: NA
size: NA

DNA: TGCGCCAGCAGCTTCGGGTCCAACTATGGCTACACCTTC
CDR3: CASSFGSNYGYTF
J: TRBJ1-2
V: TRBV5-1
D: NA
size: NA

DNA: TGTGCCAGCAGCTTAGAGGGCGGGGGGGCCGTAAATGAGCAGTTCTTC
CDR3: CASSLEGGGAVNEQFF
J: TRBJ2-1
V: TRBV7-2
D: TRBD2
size: NA

DNA: TGTGCCAGCAGCTTTCAGGGGAAATATCAGCCCCAGCATTTT
CDR3: CASSFQGKYQPQHF
J: TRBJ1-5
V: TRBV5-6
D: NA
size: once

DNA: TGCGCCAGCAGCTTGGCGAATCCCGGTGTCGGAAACACCATATATTTT
CDR3: CASSLANPGVGNTIYF
J: TRBJ1-3
V: TRBV5-1
D: NA
size: NA

DNA: TGTGCCAGTAGTATAGGTCACAGGGCCGACTATGGCTACACCTTC
CDR3: CASSIGHRADYGYTF
J: TRBJ1-2
V: TRBV19
D: NA
size: NA

DNA: TGTGCCTGGAGCCCCCAGGGCCGTAACTATGGCTACACCTTC
CDR3: CAWSPQGRNYGYTF
J: TRBJ1-2
V: TRBV30
D: NA
size: NA

DNA: TGTGCTAGTGGTCCCGCTTGGGGGGGGGCTTTCTTT
CDR3: CASGPAWGGAFF
J: TRBJ1-1
V: TRBV12-5
D: NA
size: NA

DNA: TGTGCCAGTAGTATAGTTGGGGGCACCGGGGAGCTGTTTTTT
CDR3: CASSIVGGTGELFF
J: TRBJ2-2
V: TRBV19
D: NA
size: NA

DNA: TGTGCCAGCAGTTACTCGGGACTTTTCCAAGAGACCCAGTACTTC
CDR3: CASSYSGLFQETQYF
J: TRBJ2-5
V: TRBV6-5
D: NA
size: NA

DNA: TGTGCCAGCAGCCCCGGGACTAGCTTGTACGAGCAGTACTTC
CDR3: CASSPGTSLYEQYF
J: TRBJ2-7
V: TRBV7-3
D: TRBD2
size: NA

DNA: TGTGCCAGCACATTGAACACTGAAGCTTTCTTT
CDR3: CASTLNTEAFF
J: TRBJ1-1
V: TRBV28
D: NA
size: NA